Listed below are T cell receptor beta chains from one sample, sequenced in a study of graft-versus-host responses after intestinal transplantation. Some clones are missing from TCRdb's copy, which holds only in-frame ones; the method was immunoSEQ multiplex PCR. The sample lists approximately 20,000 clones, 85% to 95% occurring once. Sequences were derived from PBMCs, sampled approximately 250 days after intestinal transplant. The receptors were sampled from a human patient who received an intestinal transplant, so some T cells may come from the graft donor. The CDR3 runs from the conserved cysteine through the conserved F or W. D genes are given only for firm matches. Rows may omit the clone size; those that give it use once, few, many or a size class.

J	D	V	size	CDR3	DNA
TRBJ1-1	TRBD1	TRBV5-8	NA	CASSQQGALSEAFF	TGTGCCAGCAGCCAACAGGGGGCGCTGTCTGAAGCTTTCTTT
TRBJ2-7	TRBD1	TRBV11-2	NA	CASSLPGGPYEQYF	TGTGCCAGCAGCTTACCAGGGGGCCCTTACGAGCAGTACTTC
TRBJ2-3	NA	TRBV19	NA	CASRDRFTQYF	TGTGCCAGTAGAGACAGGTTTACGCAGTATTTT
TRBJ1-1	TRBD1	TRBV25-1	once	CASAPTGATEAFF	TGTGCCAGCGCACCGACAGGGGCCACTGAAGCTTTCTTT
TRBJ1-1	NA	TRBV10-2	NA	CASSEPDPGIGYTEAFF	TGCGCCAGCAGTGAGCCAGACCCCGGGATTGGCTACACTGAAGCTTTCTTT
TRBJ2-5	NA	TRBV29-1	NA	CSVADGGNQETQYF	TGCAGCGTGGCGGATGGGGGGAACCAAGAGACCCAGTACTTC
TRBJ2-5	NA	TRBV9	NA	CASSASPQETQYF	TGTGCCAGCAGCGCCTCTCCGCAGGAGACCCAGTACTTC
TRBJ1-1	NA	TRBV6-6	NA	CASSYSRGTEAFF	TGTGCCAGCAGTTACTCTAGGGGCACTGAAGCTTTCTTT
TRBJ1-2	TRBD1	TRBV27	NA	CASSYSPYRGGYTF	TGTGCCAGCAGTTACTCACCCTACAGGGGTGGCTACACCTTC
TRBJ2-7	TRBD2	TRBV7-8	NA	CASSLVGGNEQYF	TGTGCCAGCAGCTTAGTGGGGGGGAACGAGCAGTACTTC
TRBJ1-3	NA	TRBV7-6	NA	CASSLAAGTGSGNTIYF	TGTGCCAGCAGCTTAGCGGCCGGTACAGGCTCGGGAAACACCATATATTTT
TRBJ2-5	TRBD2	TRBV27	NA	CASSLSGLALQTQYF	TGTGCCAGCAGTTTATCGGGACTAGCGCTTCAGACCCAGTACTTC
TRBJ2-7	TRBD1	TRBV7-9	NA	CASSLTQDRAYEQYF	TGTGCCAGCAGCTTAACCCAGGACAGGGCTTACGAGCAGTACTTC